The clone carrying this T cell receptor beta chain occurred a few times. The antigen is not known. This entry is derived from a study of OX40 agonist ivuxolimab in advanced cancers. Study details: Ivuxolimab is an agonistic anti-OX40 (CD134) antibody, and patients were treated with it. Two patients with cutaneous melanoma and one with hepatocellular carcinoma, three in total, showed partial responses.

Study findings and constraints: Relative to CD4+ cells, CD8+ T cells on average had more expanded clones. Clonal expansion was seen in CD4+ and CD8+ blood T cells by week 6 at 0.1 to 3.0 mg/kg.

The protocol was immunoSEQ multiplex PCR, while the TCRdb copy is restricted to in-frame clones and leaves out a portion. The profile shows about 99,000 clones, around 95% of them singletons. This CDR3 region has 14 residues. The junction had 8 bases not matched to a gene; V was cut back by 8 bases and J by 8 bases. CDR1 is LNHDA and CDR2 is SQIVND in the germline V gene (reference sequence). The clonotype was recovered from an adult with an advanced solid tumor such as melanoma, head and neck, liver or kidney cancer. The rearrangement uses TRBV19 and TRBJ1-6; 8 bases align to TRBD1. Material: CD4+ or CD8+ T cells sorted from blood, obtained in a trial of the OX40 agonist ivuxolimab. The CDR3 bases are TGTGCCAGTCACCCAACAGGGGGAGATTCACCCCTCCACTTT. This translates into CASHPTGGDSPLHF.